This TCR beta chain was recorded in a study of shared clonotypes between healthy human individuals. How the authors handled the data: There were no quality scores in the junction-only immunoSEQ sequences, so filtering differed. Produced via immunoSEQ multiplex PCR; TCRdb's table is partial and in-frame only. That table gives V, J and clone size, and the DNA gave D and trimming. The profile shows roughly 2,000,000 clones, about 95% of them singletons. Germline assignment: CDR1 SGHVT and CDR2 SQSDAQ. Trimming removed 4 bases from V and 5 bases from J, with 14 bases in between. There are 15 residues in the CDR3. Terminally differentiated effector memory CD45RA+ cells were left out of the naive CD8 fraction, which was CD45RO-negative and positively selected for CCR7. Those who donated, Caucasian adults without exception, all lived in Nashville, Tennessee.

This receptor was taken from a man younger than 35 in good health. Sample: naive CD8+ T cells sorted from blood. The chain employs TRBV7-4 and TRBJ2-2; possible D gene TRBD1, 5 bases. The CDR3 sequence is CASSSRGLRTGELFF. CDR3 in DNA: TGTGCCAGCAGCTCAAGGGGCCTTCGGACCGGGGAGCTGTTTTTT.